These T cell receptor beta chains were read from a single sample in a study of shared clonotypes between healthy human individuals. This table comes from immunoSEQ multiplex PCR, and its TCRdb copy is limited to in-frame clones, with some not included. The top ten hold approximately 0.41% of the sample, which has fewer than 3 million clones, approximately 90% seen once. Sequencing was carried out using naive CD4+ T cells from PBMCs. Receptors originate from a young man in good health. Some clones in this sample may be carry-over from other donors' samples. Each CDR3 is given with its conserved first and last residue. The D gene is left open where the match is weak. Where a row states a size, it is once, few, many or the class of an expanded clone; other rows omit it.

d_gene	abundance	len	v_gene	j_gene	CDR3aa	CDR3nt
.	.	16	TRBV4-2	TRBJ2-2	CASSSNSARNTGELFF	TGTGCCAGCAGCTCCAATTCCGCGAGGAACACCGGGGAGCTGTTTTTT
.	.	14	TRBV15	TRBJ2-7	CATSKGPLSYEQYF	TGTGCCACCAGCAAGGGCCCCCTCTCCTACGAGCAGTACTTC
TRBD1	.	15	TRBV18	TRBJ1-1	CASSTKQGASTEAFF	TGTGCCAGCTCGACAAAACAGGGGGCTAGCACTGAAGCTTTCTTT
.	.	13	TRBV5-1	TRBJ1-6	CASSSDLNSPLHF	TGCGCCAGCAGCTCAGATCTTAATTCACCCCTCCACTTT
.	.	13	TRBV5-4	TRBJ2-1	CASSLRLVDEQFF	TGTGCCAGCAGCTTACGGCTAGTCGATGAGCAGTTCTTC
.	.	16	TRBV4-1	TRBJ1-2	CASSQPTGKTNYGYTF	TGCGCCAGCAGCCAACCTACAGGGAAGACTAACTATGGCTACACCTTC
.	.	16	TRBV5-6	TRBJ2-7	CASSLAHVGSRNEQYF	TGTGCCAGCAGCTTGGCTCATGTCGGGAGCCGGAACGAGCAGTACTTC
TRBD1	.	14	TRBV11-2	TRBJ2-7	CASSSTTGSYEQYF	TGTGCCAGCAGCTCGACGACAGGGTCCTACGAGCAGTACTTC
.	.	14	TRBV5-4	TRBJ1-2	CASSPGPWMEGYTF	TGTGCCAGCAGCCCGGGACCCTGGATGGAAGGCTACACCTTC
TRBD1	.	14	TRBV19	TRBJ2-7	CASSARDRSHEQYF	TGTGCCAGTAGTGCCCGGGACAGGTCCCACGAGCAGTACTTC
.	.	13	TRBV14	TRBJ1-1	CASSQELTSEAFF	TGTGCCAGCAGCCAAGAGCTAACCTCTGAAGCTTTCTTT
.	.	14	TRBV6-5	TRBJ2-3	CASSYSFTGDTQYF	TGTGCCAGCAGTTATTCTTTTACCGGAGATACGCAGTATTTT
TRBD1	.	16	TRBV28	TRBJ2-3	CASSTAGTASTDTQYF	TGTGCCAGCAGTACGGCAGGGACAGCTAGCACAGATACGCAGTATTTT
.	.	15	TRBV19	TRBJ1-5	CASAFTRQGLQPQHF	TGTGCCAGTGCCTTTACCAGGCAGGGCCTTCAGCCCCAGCATTTT
TRBD2	.	15	TRBV2	TRBJ2-3	CASSGTGSGTDTQYF	TGTGCCAGCAGTGGGACGGGTAGCGGGACAGATACGCAGTATTTT
TRBD2	.	14	TRBV11-3	TRBJ2-7	CASSFGTSSEVQYF	TGTGCCAGCAGCTTCGGGACTAGTAGTGAGGTGCAGTACTTC
TRBD1	.	17	TRBV11-2	TRBJ1-2	CASSLDSRTGGGYGYTF	TGTGCCAGCAGCTTAGATTCCCGGACAGGGGGCGGCTATGGCTACACCTTC
.	.	17	TRBV5-6	TRBJ1-5	CASSFRGLVISNQPQHF	TGTGCCAGCAGCTTCCGAGGCCTTGTCATTAGCAATCAGCCCCAGCATTTT
TRBD1	.	17	TRBV28	TRBJ1-5	CASSRASGQGARQPQHF	TGTGCCAGCAGTCGCGCCTCGGGACAGGGGGCGCGACAGCCCCAGCATTTT
.	.	13	TRBV7-3	TRBJ1-2	CASSTTPYESYTF	TGTGCCAGCAGCACTACCCCCTATGAGAGCTACACCTTC
TRBD2	.	16	TRBV27	TRBJ2-7	CASSPGTSGRKYEQYF	TGTGCCAGCAGTCCCGGGACTAGCGGGAGAAAATACGAGCAGTACTTC
.	.	10	TRBV28	TRBJ1-2	CASADYGYTF	TGTGCCAGCGCCGACTATGGCTACACCTTC
TRBD1	.	15	TRBV9	TRBJ2-3	CASSIGDRVPDTQYF	TGTGCCAGCTCTATTGGGGACAGGGTCCCAGATACGCAGTATTTT
.	.	14	TRBV28	TRBJ2-2	CASSLGTNTGELFF	TGTGCCAGCAGTTTGGGGACGAACACCGGGGAGCTGTTTTTT
.	.	14	TRBV5-4	TRBJ1-2	CASSTGPGAFGYTF	TGTGCCAGCAGCACGGGGCCAGGGGCTTTTGGCTACACCTTC
.	.	13	TRBV9	TRBJ2-5	CASSVAVGETQYF	TGTGCCAGCAGCGTAGCTGTTGGAGAGACCCAGTACTTC
.	.	12	TRBV18	TRBJ1-3	CASSPPGNTIYF	TGTGCCAGCTCACCACCCGGAAACACCATATATTTT
.	once	17	TRBV5-4	TRBJ1-2	CASSPSLATAANYGYTF	TGTGCCAGCAGCCCGTCCCTCGCGACCGCCGCTAACTATGGCTACACCTTC
.	.	12	TRBV15	TRBJ2-5	CATSRGRETQYF	TGTGCCACCAGCAGAGGGCGAGAGACCCAGTACTTC
.	.	13	TRBV6-6	TRBJ1-5	CASSSGTPWSQHF	TGTGCCAGCAGCTCCGGGACACCCTGGAGCCAGCATTTT
.	few	14	TRBV6-5	TRBJ1-5	CASKPPDPWQPQHF	TGTGCCAGCAAGCCCCCAGACCCTTGGCAGCCCCAGCATTTT
.	.	12	TRBV30	TRBJ2-1	CAWNSVDNEQFF	TGTGCCTGGAACTCCGTAGACAATGAGCAGTTCTTC
TRBD1	.	13	TRBV5-1	TRBJ2-5	CASSETGVETQYF	TGCGCCAGCAGCGAGACAGGGGTAGAGACCCAGTACTTC
.	.	13	TRBV6-1	TRBJ2-3	CASSESPTDTQYF	TGTGCCAGCAGCGAGTCCCCGACAGATACGCAGTATTTT
.	.	13	TRBV10-3	TRBJ1-1	CAISLGVNTEAFF	TGTGCCATCAGTTTGGGAGTGAACACTGAAGCTTTCTTT
.	.	14	TRBV5-6	TRBJ1-2	CASSRRGVVYGYTF	TGTGCCAGCAGCCGCCGGGGGGTAGTCTATGGCTACACCTTC
.	.	18	TRBV7-9	TRBJ1-2	CASSSIRKRLGQDYGYTF	TGTGCCAGCAGCTCGATACGTAAGAGGTTGGGGCAAGACTATGGCTACACCTTC
.	.	15	TRBV4-1	TRBJ1-5	CASSQGGGRNQPQHF	TGCGCCAGCAGCCAGGGGGGCGGACGCAATCAGCCCCAGCATTTT
TRBD1	.	17	TRBV15	TRBJ2-5	CATSIRSGQGGAETQYF	TGTGCCACCAGCATCCGATCGGGACAGGGAGGCGCAGAGACCCAGTACTTC
.	once	14	TRBV7-3	TRBJ2-2	CASSLNAGAGELFF	TGTGCCAGCAGCTTAAATGCTGGGGCCGGGGAGCTGTTTTTT
.	.	15	TRBV5-8	TRBJ1-1	CASSRAGPGVPEAFF	TGTGCCAGCAGCCGGGCGGGGCCCGGGGTCCCTGAAGCTTTCTTT
.	.	15	TRBV7-9	TRBJ1-6	CASSPQNSGNSPLHF	TGTGCCAGCAGCCCTCAAAACTCGGGCAATTCACCCCTCCACTTT
.	.	16	TRBV7-3	TRBJ1-1	CASSQTGGVGGTEAFF	TGTGCCAGCAGCCAAACCGGTGGTGTGGGCGGCACTGAAGCTTTCTTT
TRBD1	once	14	TRBV6-5	TRBJ2-7	CASSYRDRFYEQYF	TGTGCCAGCAGTTACCGGGACAGATTCTACGAGCAGTACTTC
.	few	16	TRBV5-1	TRBJ2-2	CASSLRGRTNTGELFF	TGCGCCAGCAGCTTGAGGGGCAGAACAAACACCGGGGAGCTGTTTTTT
.	few	13	TRBV5-1	TRBJ1-1	CASSSQGSTEAFF	TGCGCCAGCAGCTCCCAGGGCAGCACTGAAGCTTTCTTT
.	.	13	TRBV28	TRBJ2-5	CASSPSGEETQYF	TGTGCCAGCAGTCCCTCAGGGGAAGAGACCCAGTACTTC
TRBD1	.	14	TRBV25-1	TRBJ2-7	CATKGPGQGTEQYF	TGTGCCACCAAAGGGCCGGGACAGGGAACCGAGCAGTACTTC
.	.	13	TRBV10-1	TRBJ2-3	CASSRDFGDTQYF	TGCGCCAGCAGCCGAGACTTTGGAGATACGCAGTATTTT
.	.	13	TRBV25-1	TRBJ2-5	CASRDQGRETQYF	TGTGCCAGCAGAGACCAGGGTCGGGAGACCCAGTACTTC
.	.	15	TRBV13	TRBJ1-3	CASSFGGHSGNTIYF	TGTGCCAGCAGCTTTGGGGGCCACTCTGGAAACACCATATATTTT
.	.	15	TRBV5-6	TRBJ1-3	CASSLQGATGNTIYF	TGTGCCAGCAGCTTACAGGGTGCTACTGGAAACACCATATATTTT
TRBD1	once	16	TRBV19	TRBJ1-5	CASSNFPDRVQQPQHF	TGTGCCAGTAGTAACTTTCCGGACAGGGTTCAACAGCCCCAGCATTTT
.	.	15	TRBV10-1	TRBJ1-4	CASSESAGVGEKLFF	TGCGCCAGCAGTGAGTCGGCGGGGGTAGGGGAAAAACTGTTTTTT
TRBD1	.	13	TRBV28	TRBJ2-1	CASRGQGRGEQFF	TGTGCCAGCAGGGGACAGGGTCGGGGGGAGCAGTTCTTC
.	.	16	TRBV7-2	TRBJ2-7	CASSRKPSELTYEQYF	TGTGCCAGCAGCAGAAAACCTAGCGAGCTTACCTACGAGCAGTACTTC
TRBD1	once	14	TRBV5-1	TRBJ2-7	CASRTGTVSYEQYF	TGCGCCAGCAGAACTGGGACAGTATCCTACGAGCAGTACTTC
TRBD1	.	13	TRBV28	TRBJ1-2	CASSASRGLGYTF	TGTGCCAGCAGCGCAAGCAGGGGGCTTGGCTACACCTTC
.	.	14	TRBV5-6	TRBJ2-5	CASSGSSEGETQYF	TGTGCCAGCAGTGGTTCCTCGGAGGGGGAGACCCAGTACTTC
TRBD1	.	15	TRBV6-1	TRBJ1-3	CASKPGQISGNTIYF	TGTGCCAGCAAACCGGGACAGATCTCTGGAAACACCATATATTTT